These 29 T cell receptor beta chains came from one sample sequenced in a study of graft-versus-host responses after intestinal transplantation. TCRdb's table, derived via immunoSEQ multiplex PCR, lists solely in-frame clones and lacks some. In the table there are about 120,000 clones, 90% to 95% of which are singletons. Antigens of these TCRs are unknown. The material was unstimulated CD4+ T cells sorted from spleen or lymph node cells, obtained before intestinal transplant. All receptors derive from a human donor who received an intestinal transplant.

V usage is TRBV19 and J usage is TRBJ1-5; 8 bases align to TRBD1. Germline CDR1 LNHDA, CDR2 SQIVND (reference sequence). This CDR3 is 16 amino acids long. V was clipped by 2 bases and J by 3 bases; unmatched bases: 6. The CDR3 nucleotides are TGTGCCAGTAGTATACCGGGACAGGCTTTCAATCAGCCCCAGCATTTT. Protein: CASSIPGQAFNQPQHF.

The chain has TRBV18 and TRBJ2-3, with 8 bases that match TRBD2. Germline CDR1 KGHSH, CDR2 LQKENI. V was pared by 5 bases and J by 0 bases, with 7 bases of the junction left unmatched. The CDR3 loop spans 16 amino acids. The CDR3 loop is CASSIISGASTDTQYF. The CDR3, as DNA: TGTGCCAGCTCAATCATTAGCGGGGCTAGCACAGATACGCAGTATTTT.

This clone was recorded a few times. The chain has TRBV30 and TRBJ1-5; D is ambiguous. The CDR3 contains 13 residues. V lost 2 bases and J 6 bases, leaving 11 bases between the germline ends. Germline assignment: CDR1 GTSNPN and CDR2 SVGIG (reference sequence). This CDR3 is CAWSQGSTQPQHF. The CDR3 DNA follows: TGTGCCTGGAGTCAAGGGTCTACTCAGCCCCAGCATTTT. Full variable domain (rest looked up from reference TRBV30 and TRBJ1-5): SQTIHQWPATLVQPVGSPLSLECTVEGTSNPNLYWYRQAAGRGLQLLFYSVGIGQISSEVPQNLSASRPQDRQFILSSKKLLLSDSGFYLCAWSQGSTQPQHFGDGTRLSIL.

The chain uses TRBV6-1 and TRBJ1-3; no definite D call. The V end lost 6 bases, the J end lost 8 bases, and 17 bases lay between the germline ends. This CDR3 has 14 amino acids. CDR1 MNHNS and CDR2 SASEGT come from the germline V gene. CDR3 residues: CASRVQDAGDTIYF. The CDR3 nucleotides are TGTGCCAGCAGAGTCCAAGATGCCGGAGACACCATATATTTT.

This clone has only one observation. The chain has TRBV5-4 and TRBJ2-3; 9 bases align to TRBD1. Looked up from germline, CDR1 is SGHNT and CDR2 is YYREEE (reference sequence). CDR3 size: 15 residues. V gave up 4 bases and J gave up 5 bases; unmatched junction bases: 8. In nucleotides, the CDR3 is TGTGCCAGCAGCCAGCGGACAGGGGCGGGAGATACGCAGTATTTT. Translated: CASSQRTGAGDTQYF. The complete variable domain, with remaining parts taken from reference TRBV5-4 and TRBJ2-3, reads ETGVTQSPTHLIKTRGQQVTLRCSSQSGHNTVSWYQQALGQGPQFIFQYYREEENGRGNFPPRFSGLQFPNYSSELNVNALELDDSALYLCASSQRTGAGDTQYFGPGTRLTVL.

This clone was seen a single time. The CDR3 protein is CSASRTETQYF. For the CDR3, the DNA is TGCAGTGCTAGCAGAACTGAGACCCAGTACTTC. The rearrangement joins TRBV20-1 to TRBJ2-5; no firm D call. Trimming removed 3 bases from V and 5 bases from J, with 7 bases in between. Looked up from germline, CDR1 is DFQATT and CDR2 is SNEGSKA (reference sequence). The CDR3 is 11 residues long.

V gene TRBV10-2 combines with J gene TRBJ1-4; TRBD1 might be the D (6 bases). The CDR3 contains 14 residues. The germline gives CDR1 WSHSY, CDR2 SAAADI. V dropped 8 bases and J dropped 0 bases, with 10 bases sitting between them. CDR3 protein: CASAGAATNEKLFF. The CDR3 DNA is TGCGCCAGCGCAGGGGCCGCAACTAATGAAAAACTGTTTTTT.

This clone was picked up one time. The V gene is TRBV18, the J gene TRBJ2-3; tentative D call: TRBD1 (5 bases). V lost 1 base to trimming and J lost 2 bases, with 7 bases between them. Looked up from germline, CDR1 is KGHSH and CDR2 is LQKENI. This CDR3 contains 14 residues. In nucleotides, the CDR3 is TGTGCCAGCTCACCACAGGGGCCCACAGATACGCAGTATTTT. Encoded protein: CASSPQGPTDTQYF.

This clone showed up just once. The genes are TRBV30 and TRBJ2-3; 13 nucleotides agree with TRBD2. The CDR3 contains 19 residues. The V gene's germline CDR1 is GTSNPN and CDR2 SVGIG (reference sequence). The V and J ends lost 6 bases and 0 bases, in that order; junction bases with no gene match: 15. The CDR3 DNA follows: TGTGCCTGCAATACCTGGACTAGCGGGAGCCGGGGTAGCACAGATACGCAGTATTTT. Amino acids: CACNTWTSGSRGSTDTQYF.

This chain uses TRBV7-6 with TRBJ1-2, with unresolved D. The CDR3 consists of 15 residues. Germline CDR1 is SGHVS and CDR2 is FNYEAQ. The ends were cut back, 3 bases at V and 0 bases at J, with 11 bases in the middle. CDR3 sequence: CASSFKAEANYGYTF. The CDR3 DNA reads TGTGCCAGCAGCTTTAAGGCAGAGGCTAACTATGGCTACACCTTC.

The CDR3 bases are TGTGCCAGCAGCACCTGGGGCTACGAGCAGTACTTC. Protein sequence: CASSTWGYEQYF. J is TRBJ2-7 and V is TRBV11-1, with unresolved D. The CDR3 is 12 amino acids. Germline V CDR1 and CDR2: SGHAT, FQDESV (reference sequence). Between the trimmed V and J ends, which lost 5 bases and 3 bases, there was a span of 8 bases.

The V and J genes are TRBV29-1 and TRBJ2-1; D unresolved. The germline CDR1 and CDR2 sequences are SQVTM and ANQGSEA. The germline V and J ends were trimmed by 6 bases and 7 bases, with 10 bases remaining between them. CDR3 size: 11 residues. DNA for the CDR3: TGCAGCGTGGGTGGTTGGAATGAGCAGTTCTTC. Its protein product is CSVGGWNEQFF.

For the CDR3, the DNA is TGTGCCAGCAGTAGTGGGAGGGTGCGGAACGAGCAGTACTTC. This sequence encodes CASSSGRVRNEQYF. V usage is TRBV6-5 and J usage is TRBJ2-7; 7 bases are shared with TRBD2. Trimming took 5 bases from V and 5 from J; bases not matched to a gene: 9. The germline V gene has CDR1 MNHEY and CDR2 SVGAGI. The CDR3 length is 14 residues.

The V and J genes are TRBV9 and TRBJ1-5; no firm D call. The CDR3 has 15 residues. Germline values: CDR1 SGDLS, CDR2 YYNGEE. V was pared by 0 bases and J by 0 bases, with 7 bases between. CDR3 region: CASSVAGYSNQPQHF. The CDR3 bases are TGTGCCAGCAGCGTAGCGGGGTATAGCAATCAGCCCCAGCATTTT. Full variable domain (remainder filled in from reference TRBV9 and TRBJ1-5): DSGVTQTPKHLITATGQRVTLRCSPRSGDLSVYWYQQSLDQGLQFLIQYYNGEERAKGNILERFSAQQFPDLHSELNLSSLELGDSALYFCASSVAGYSNQPQHFGDGTRLSIL.

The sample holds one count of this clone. CDR3 sequence reads: CASRTGLMNTEAFF. The CDR3 DNA reads TGCGCCAGCAGGACAGGGCTAATGAACACTGAAGCTTTCTTT. This sequence joins TRBV5-1 and TRBJ1-1; 7 nucleotides line up with TRBD1. Unmatched junction bases numbered 4, after V lost 5 bases and J lost 0 bases. Germline CDR1 and CDR2: SGHRS and YFSETQ. The CDR3 is made up of 14 amino acids.

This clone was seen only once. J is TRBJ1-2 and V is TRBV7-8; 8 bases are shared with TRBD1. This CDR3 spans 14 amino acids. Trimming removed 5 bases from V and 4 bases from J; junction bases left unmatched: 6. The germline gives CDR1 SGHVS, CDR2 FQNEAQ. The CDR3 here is CASSPDRDLYGYTF. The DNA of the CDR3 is TGTGCCAGCAGCCCGGACAGGGACCTCTATGGCTACACCTTC. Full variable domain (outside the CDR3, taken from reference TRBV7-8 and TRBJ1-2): GAGVSQSPRYKVAKRGQDVALRCDPISGHVSLFWYQQALGQGPEFLTYFQNEAQLDKSGLPSDRFFAERPEGSVSTLKIQRTQQEDSAVYLCASSPDRDLYGYTFGSGTRLTVV.

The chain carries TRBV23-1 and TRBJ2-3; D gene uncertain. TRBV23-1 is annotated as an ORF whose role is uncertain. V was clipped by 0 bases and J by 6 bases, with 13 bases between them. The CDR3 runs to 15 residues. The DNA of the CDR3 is TGCGCCAGCAGTCAATCCTTCCAGAGCGCGGATACGCAGTATTTT. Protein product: CASSQSFQSADTQYF.

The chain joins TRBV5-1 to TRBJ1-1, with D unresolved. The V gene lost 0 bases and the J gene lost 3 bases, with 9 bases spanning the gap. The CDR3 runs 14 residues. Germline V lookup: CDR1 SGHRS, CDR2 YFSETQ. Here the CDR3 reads CASSLAGRDTEAFF. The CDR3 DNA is TGCGCCAGCAGCTTGGCGGGGAGGGACACTGAAGCTTTCTTT.

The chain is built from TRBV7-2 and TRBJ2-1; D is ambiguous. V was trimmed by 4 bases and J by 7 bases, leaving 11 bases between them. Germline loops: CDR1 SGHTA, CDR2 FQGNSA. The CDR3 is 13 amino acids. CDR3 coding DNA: TGTGCCAGCAGCTCCCCCTCGGTGAATGAGCAGTTCTTC. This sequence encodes CASSSPSVNEQFF.

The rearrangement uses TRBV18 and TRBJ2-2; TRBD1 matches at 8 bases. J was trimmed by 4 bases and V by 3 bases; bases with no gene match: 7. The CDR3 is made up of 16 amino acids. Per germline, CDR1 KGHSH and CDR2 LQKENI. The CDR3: CASSPSQGALTGELFF. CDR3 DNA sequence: TGTGCCAGCTCACCGAGCCAGGGGGCTCTCACCGGGGAGCTGTTTTTT.

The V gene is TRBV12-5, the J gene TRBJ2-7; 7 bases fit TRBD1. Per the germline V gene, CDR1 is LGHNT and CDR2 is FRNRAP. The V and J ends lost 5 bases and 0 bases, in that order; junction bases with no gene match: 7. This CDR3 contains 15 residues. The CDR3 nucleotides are TGTGCTAGTGGTAACTTCCGGGACAGCTCCTACGAGCAGTACTTC. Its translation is CASGNFRDSSYEQYF.

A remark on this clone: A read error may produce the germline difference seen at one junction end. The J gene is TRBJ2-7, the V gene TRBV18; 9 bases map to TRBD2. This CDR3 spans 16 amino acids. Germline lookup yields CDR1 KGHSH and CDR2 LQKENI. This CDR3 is CASSPSAGGEGPARHF. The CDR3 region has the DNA TGTGCCAGCTCACCATCCGCGGGGGGGGAGGGCCCCGCCCGGCACTTC.

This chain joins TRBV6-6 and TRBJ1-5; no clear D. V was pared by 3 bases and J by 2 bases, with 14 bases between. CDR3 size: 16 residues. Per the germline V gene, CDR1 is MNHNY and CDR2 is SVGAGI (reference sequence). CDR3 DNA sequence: TGTGCCAGCAGTTATGAGGGAAGATCCGGCAATCAGCCCCAGCATTTT. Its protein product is CASSYEGRSGNQPQHF.

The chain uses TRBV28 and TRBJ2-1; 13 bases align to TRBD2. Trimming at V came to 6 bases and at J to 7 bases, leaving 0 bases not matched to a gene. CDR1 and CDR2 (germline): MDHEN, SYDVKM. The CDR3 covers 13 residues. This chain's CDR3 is CASRGLAGNEQFF. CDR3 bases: TGTGCCAGCAGGGGACTAGCGGGGAATGAGCAGTTCTTC.

Here the CDR3 DNA reads TGTGCCATAATGACAGCGGGAGTTCCCAACGAGCAGTACTTC. It codes for CAIMTAGVPNEQYF. The chain combines TRBV10-3 with TRBJ2-7; 8 nucleotides match TRBD2. Looked up from germline, CDR1 is ENHRY and CDR2 is SYGVKD. The CDR3 covers 14 residues. V was pared by 9 bases and J by 5 bases, with 12 bases of the junction left unmatched.

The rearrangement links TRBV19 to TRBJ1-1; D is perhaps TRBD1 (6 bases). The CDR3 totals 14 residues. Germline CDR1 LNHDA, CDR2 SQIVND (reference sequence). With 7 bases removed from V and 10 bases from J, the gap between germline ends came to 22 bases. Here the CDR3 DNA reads TGTGCCAGTATAGACTACGGGGGCGAAGGTATAGCTTTCTTT. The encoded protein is CASIDYGGEGIAFF.

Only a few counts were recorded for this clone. CDR3 sequence: CERYGTSYNEQFF. The CDR3, as DNA: TGTGAACGGTACGGGACTTCCTACAATGAGCAGTTCTTC. This sequence joins TRBV19 and TRBJ2-1; D possibly corresponds to TRBD2 (6 bases). The CDR3 has 13 amino acids. Germline CDR1 and CDR2: LNHDA and SQIVND (reference sequence).

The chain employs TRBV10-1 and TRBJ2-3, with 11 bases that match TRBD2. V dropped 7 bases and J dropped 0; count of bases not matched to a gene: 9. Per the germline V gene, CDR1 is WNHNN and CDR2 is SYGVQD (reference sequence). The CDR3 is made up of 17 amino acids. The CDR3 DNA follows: TGCGCCAGCACGGGGACTAGCGGATCCTCTAGCACAGATACGCAGTATTTT. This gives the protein CASTGTSGSSSTDTQYF.

The CDR3: CASSAGGNQPQHF. CDR3 in DNA: TGTGCCAGCAGCGCAGGGGGCAATCAGCCCCAGCATTTT. J is TRBJ1-5 and V is TRBV25-1; D may be TRBD1 (6 bases). This CDR3 is 13 amino acids long. The V end lost 6 bases, the J end lost 2 bases, and 8 bases lay between the germline ends. Germline V gene lookup returns CDR1 MGHDK and CDR2 SYGVNS.